Included here is one T cell receptor beta chain sequence, with context. The entry originates in a study of patients and donors after allogeneic stem cell transplantation. TCRdb re-called the RT-PCR reads with MiXCR, one entry per CDR3 protein. The sample holds hundreds of thousands of distinct CDR3 sequences, 16% seen once. Germline V gene lookup returns CDR1 DFQATT and CDR2 SNEGSKA (reference sequence). The V and J ends lost 7 bases and 5 bases, in that order; junction bases with no gene match: 1. There are 11 residues in the CDR3. The chain joins TRBV20-1 to TRBJ2-1; 8 bases are shared with TRBD1. The source of this sequence is a human donor who was either an allogeneic HSCT recipient or a stem cell or donor lymphocyte infusion donor (not recorded which). It is not recorded whose cells these are; they may come from a transplant donor. The sequenced sample consisted of blood, either unsorted or a sorted T cell fraction (not recorded which). As DNA, the CDR3 is TGCAGTGGGGACAGGAACAATGAGCAGTTCTTC. Amino acid sequence: CSGDRNNEQFF.